Detailed here is one TCR beta chain. Its antigen is not identified. The data originate from a study of tumor-infiltrating lymphocytes in primary liver carcinoma. At the level of the study: Samples produced roughly 3.5 to 7.13 million productive TCRbeta reads, comparable across tissue types.

The input was about 490 ng total RNA; TCR beta cDNA was made from it with a constant-region primer. ARM-PCR was slightly modified, and three nested multiplex PCR rounds with it gave rise to the TCR beta libraries. Researchers ran the first two PCR rounds for ten to eleven cycles each with TRBV1-TRBV30 forward primers and a C-beta reverse primer. MiXCR was run by TCRdb on the multiplex PCR reads, yielding one entry per CDR3 protein. This table has under 50,000 distinct CDR3 sequences, about three quarters appearing once. Study observations and caveats: Tumor-adjacent and tumor-blood pairs shared a smaller degree of overlap than tumor region pairs.

Trimming left V 11 bases short and J 8 bases short, with 21 bases between. Germline CDR1 reads ENHRY; CDR2 reads SYGVKD. The CDR3 totals 13 residues. Between about 17 and 34 mg of unsorted bulk tissue served as the source from which RNA and DNA were co-extracted. Resecting the tumor surgically was how the patients' primary liver carcinoma was treated. The sequenced material came from liver tumor tissue from sampling region 5. Subset: tumor region T5, tumor centre. This chain uses TRBV10-3 with TRBJ1-1; tentatively, D is TRBD1 (6 bases). The receptor was derived from a man between 40 and 49 years old with primary liver carcinoma and hepatitis B virus infection. The CDR3: CAVGGVQNQEAFF. CDR3 coding DNA: TGTGCCGTAGGGGGGGTGCAGAACCAAGAAGCTTTCTTT.